A single T cell receptor (beta chain) is shown here with its context. Its antigen is as yet unknown. V dropped 8 bases and J dropped 6 bases, with 17 bases sitting between them. The CDR3 is 13 residues long. Per the germline V gene, CDR1 is GTSNPN and CDR2 is SVGIG (reference sequence). The libraries were made with immunoSEQ v3. Each library reached roughly 1.9 million read pairs, or about 4.5-6.5 million at deep level. Using immunoSEQ multiplex PCR, the repertoire was profiled, and TCRdb retains in-frame clones only, with some absent. There are tens of thousands of clones in the sample; 70% to 80% occur only once, and less than 3% lies in the top ten. The data originate from a study of TIL therapy for anti-PD-1-resistant metastatic lung cancer. In the study overall: Tumors were harvested before any PD-1/PD-L1 blockade. Whole-study findings and limits: TIL clonotype persistence in blood showed no apparent association with response.

Time point noted: pre-treatment sample, taken before nivolumab and TIL therapy. The TCR originated in a woman aged 30-79 years with non-small cell lung cancer. The chain has TRBV30 and TRBJ2-1; D is perhaps TRBD1 or TRBD2 (7 bases each). Sequenced here: blood, sampled at baseline. CDR3 region: CAGLAEGANEQFF. CDR3 nucleotides: TGTGCCGGTCTAGCGGAGGGGGCCAATGAGCAGTTCTTC.